This T cell receptor beta chain comes out of a study of blood T cell repertoires in COVID-19. At the level of the study: The analysed material was cDNA or gDNA that came from T cells, B-cell-depleted T cells, or PBMCs.

V gave up 6 bases and J gave up 9 bases, with 18 bases separating them. CDR1 is SNHLY, CDR2 FYNNEI, per germline. This CDR3 contains 14 residues. Profiling relied on immunoSEQ multiplex PCR, and the TCRdb table lists in-frame clones only, not all of them. The table shows around 120,000 clones, with roughly 89% occurring only once. This chain connects TRBV2 to TRBJ1-5; perhaps TRBD1 as D (5 bases). Input material: peripheral blood. The sequence was collected from a woman aged 60-70 years with COVID-19, enrolled during active disease. CDR3 residues: CASRRGGIDRPQHF. CDR3 sequence (DNA): TGTGCCAGCAGGAGGGGAGGGATTGATCGGCCCCAGCATTTT.